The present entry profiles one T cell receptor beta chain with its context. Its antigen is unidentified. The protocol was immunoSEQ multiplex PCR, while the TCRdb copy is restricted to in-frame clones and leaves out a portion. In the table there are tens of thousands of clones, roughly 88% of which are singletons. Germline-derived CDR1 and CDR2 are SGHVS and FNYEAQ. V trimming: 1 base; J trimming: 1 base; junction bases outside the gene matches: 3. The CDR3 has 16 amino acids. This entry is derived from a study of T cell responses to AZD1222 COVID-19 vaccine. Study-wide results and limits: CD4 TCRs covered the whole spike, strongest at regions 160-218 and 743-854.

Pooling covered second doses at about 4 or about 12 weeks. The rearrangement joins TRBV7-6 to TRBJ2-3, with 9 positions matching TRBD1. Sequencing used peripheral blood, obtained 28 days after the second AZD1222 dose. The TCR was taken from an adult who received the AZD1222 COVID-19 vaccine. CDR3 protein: CASSLGGTGRTDTQYF. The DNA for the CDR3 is TGTGCCAGCAGCTTAGGTGGGACAGGGCGCACAGATACGCAGTATTTT.